The 16 T cell receptor beta chains presented below share a single source sample, sequenced in a study of blood T cell repertoires in COVID-19. Assay: immunoSEQ multiplex PCR; the TCRdb copy retains only in-frame clones and omits some. The sample contains 100,000 to 150,000 clones, roughly 85% of which appear only once. The specimen sequenced was peripheral blood. All receptors derive from a human donor in a cohort sampled during active COVID-19.

The chain has TRBV7-3 and TRBJ1-2; D might be TRBD1 (6 bases). The CDR3 loop spans 13 amino acids. The V gene lost 6 bases and the J gene lost 8 bases, with 16 bases spanning the gap. The germline CDR1 and CDR2 sequences are SGHTA and FQGTGA. For the CDR3, the DNA is TGTGCCAGCAGTCGTCCCGGGACATTCGGCTACACCTTC. Its translation: CASSRPGTFGYTF.

The chain is built from TRBV24-1 and TRBJ1-6; 7 bases align to TRBD1. Germline assignment: CDR1 KGHDR and CDR2 SFDVKD. CDR3 length: 14 amino acids. The V and J ends lost 7 bases and 9 bases, in that order; junction bases with no gene match: 8. Here the CDR3 DNA reads TGTGCCACCAGGGGAAGGGGGCCGAGTTCACCCCTCCACTTT. Its translation is CATRGRGPSSPLHF.

The genes are TRBV9 and TRBJ2-1, with D maybe TRBD1 (7 bases). The CDR3 has 15 amino acids. Trimming removed 0 bases from V and 7 bases from J, with 14 bases in between. Germline CDR1 and CDR2: SGDLS and YYNGEE. DNA for the CDR3: TGTGCCAGCAGCGTAGGCTTCCAGGGGGGAAATGAGCAGTTCTTC. Translating it yields CASSVGFQGGNEQFF. Full variable domain (remainder filled in from reference TRBV9 and TRBJ2-1): DSGVTQTPKHLITATGQRVTLRCSPRSGDLSVYWYQQSLDQGLQFLIQYYNGEERAKGNILERFSAQQFPDLHSELNLSSLELGDSALYFCASSVGFQGGNEQFFGPGTRLTVL.

This chain joins TRBV20-1 and TRBJ1-2; 8 nucleotides line up with TRBD1. V shed 4 bases, J shed 8 bases, and the junction held 3 bases outside the gene matches. The length of the CDR3 is 11 residues. Germline assignment: CDR1 DFQATT and CDR2 SNEGSKA (reference sequence). CDR3 DNA sequence: TGCAGTGCTACAGGGGGCGGCGGCTACACCTTC. Translating it yields CSATGGGGYTF.

V is TRBV7-9 and J is TRBJ2-2, with 10 bases lining up with TRBD2. Germline CDR1 is SEHNR and CDR2 is FQNEAQ (reference sequence). V was pared by 2 bases and J by 6 bases, with 6 bases of the junction left unmatched. The CDR3 covers 16 residues. DNA for the CDR3: TGTGCCAGCAGCTTACTGGTAGCGGGAGGCGCCGGGGAGCTGTTTTTT. It translates to CASSLLVAGGAGELFF.

The rearrangement joins TRBV5-4 to TRBJ2-3; maybe TRBD2 (6 bases). This CDR3 is built from 16 residues. Trimming stripped 2 bases from V and 0 bases from J, with 13 bases between. In germline, CDR1 is SGHNT, CDR2 YYREEE (reference sequence). The CDR3 loop is CASSFYSGTSTDTQYF. Here the CDR3 DNA reads TGTGCCAGCAGCTTCTATAGCGGCACTAGCACAGATACGCAGTATTTT.

The chain recombines TRBV4-3 with TRBJ2-3; 14 positions match TRBD2. The junction had 10 bases not matched to a gene; V was cut back by 2 bases and J by 0 bases. In germline, CDR1 is LGHNA, CDR2 YSLEER. This CDR3 contains 20 residues. This chain's CDR3 is CASSQYSGTSGRVSTDTQYF. The CDR3, as DNA: TGCGCCAGCAGCCAATACTCCGGGACTAGCGGGAGAGTTAGCACAGATACGCAGTATTTT.

The chain employs TRBV6-2 or TRBV6-3 and TRBJ1-4; D perhaps matches TRBD1 (5 bases). The CDR3 spans 16 residues. Germline CDR1 is MNHEY and CDR2 is SVGEGT. Deletions cut 4 bases from V and 10 bases from J, with 22 bases between. The CDR3 bases are TGTGCCAGCAGTTCGCGACAGTGGGATTTCTCCCGAAAACTGTTTTTT. Protein product: CASSSRQWDFSRKLFF.

The chain carries TRBV19 and TRBJ1-1, with D unresolved. V shed 5 bases and J shed 1 base, with 5 bases lying between them. Per germline, CDR1 LNHDA and CDR2 SQIVND (reference sequence). This CDR3 is built from 12 residues. CDR3 nucleotide sequence: TGTGCCAGTAGTCCGGGGAACACTGAAGCTTTCTTT. It is translated as CASSPGNTEAFF.

On this clone itself: Additional DNA sequences in this sample encode the identical CDR3. This chain links TRBV9 with TRBJ1-1; D unclear. The germline V gene encodes CDR1 SGDLS and CDR2 YYNGEE. This CDR3 is built from 14 residues. V was clipped by 0 bases and J by 1 base, with 7 bases between them. CDR3 DNA: TGTGCCAGCAGCGTAGGTCCAGGGAACACTGAAGCTTTCTTT. Protein: CASSVGPGNTEAFF.

The V gene is TRBV5-4, the J gene TRBJ1-1; unclear D gene. CDR1 SGHNT and CDR2 YYREEE come from the germline V gene (reference sequence). Trimming removed 1 base from V and 2 bases from J, with 6 bases in between. CDR3 length: 13 amino acids. CDR3: CASSLSPNTEAFF. The CDR3 coding sequence is TGTGCCAGCAGCTTGTCCCCAAACACTGAAGCTTTCTTT.

The chain uses TRBV18 and TRBJ1-5, with 7 bases matching TRBD1. Germline V lookup: CDR1 KGHSH, CDR2 LQKENI. J gave up 6 bases and V 1 base, and 6 bases lay outside the gene matches. The CDR3 is 15 residues long. The CDR3 reads CASSPRQGSGQPQHF. The CDR3 DNA reads as TGTGCCAGCTCACCACGACAGGGTTCAGGTCAGCCCCAGCATTTT.

J is TRBJ2-7 and V is TRBV12-3 or TRBV12-4; the D gene is possibly TRBD2 (7 bases). Trimming shortened V by 8 bases and J by 7 bases, and 15 bases separated the two germline ends. The CDR3 covers 12 residues. CDR3 amino acids: CASLRGGGEQYF. The CDR3 DNA follows: TGTGCCAGCTTGCGGGGAGGGGGGGAGCAGTACTTC.

This clone was found once. The V call is TRBV10-3, the J call TRBJ2-7; D is uncertain. Per the germline V gene, CDR1 is ENHRY and CDR2 is SYGVKD. V was trimmed by 6 bases and J by 7 bases, leaving 10 bases between them. The CDR3 runs to 11 residues. The CDR3 is CAISLKEEQYF. As DNA, the CDR3 is TGTGCCATCAGCTTAAAGGAGGAGCAGTACTTC.

This chain connects TRBV10-3 to TRBJ2-2, with 11 bases lining up with TRBD2. V dropped 6 bases and J dropped 2; count of bases not matched to a gene: 5. The CDR3 is 16 amino acids. Germline V gene lookup returns CDR1 ENHRY and CDR2 SYGVKD. The CDR3 nucleotides are TGTGCCATCAGCCCCGGGACTAGCGGTAACACCGGGGAGCTGTTTTTT. It encodes CAISPGTSGNTGELFF.

The rearrangement uses TRBV7-2 and TRBJ2-2, with TRBD2 identical over 9 bases. Germline CDR1 reads SGHTA; CDR2 reads FQGNSA. J was trimmed by 7 bases and V by 5 bases; bases with no gene match: 14. The CDR3 sequence is 17 residues long. CDR3 residues: CASSRRVSRGGGGELFF. The CDR3 DNA reads as TGTGCCAGCAGCCGTCGTGTTTCGCGGGGGGGAGGCGGGGAGCTGTTTTTT.